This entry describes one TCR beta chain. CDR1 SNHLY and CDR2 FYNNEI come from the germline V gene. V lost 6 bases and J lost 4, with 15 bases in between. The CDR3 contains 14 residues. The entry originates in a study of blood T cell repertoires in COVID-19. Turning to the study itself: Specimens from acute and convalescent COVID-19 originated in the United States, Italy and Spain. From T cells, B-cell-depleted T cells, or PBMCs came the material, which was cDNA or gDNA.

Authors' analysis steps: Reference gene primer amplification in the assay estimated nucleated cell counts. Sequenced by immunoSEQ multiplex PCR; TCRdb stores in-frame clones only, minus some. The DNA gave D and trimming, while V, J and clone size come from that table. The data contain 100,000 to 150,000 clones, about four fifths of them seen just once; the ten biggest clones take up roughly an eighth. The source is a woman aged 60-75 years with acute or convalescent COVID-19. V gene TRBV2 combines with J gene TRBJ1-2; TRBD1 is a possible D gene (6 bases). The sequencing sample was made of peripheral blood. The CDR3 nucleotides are TGTGCCAGCAGAGACCGGGACACGCTCTATGGCTACACCTTC. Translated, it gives CASRDRDTLYGYTF.